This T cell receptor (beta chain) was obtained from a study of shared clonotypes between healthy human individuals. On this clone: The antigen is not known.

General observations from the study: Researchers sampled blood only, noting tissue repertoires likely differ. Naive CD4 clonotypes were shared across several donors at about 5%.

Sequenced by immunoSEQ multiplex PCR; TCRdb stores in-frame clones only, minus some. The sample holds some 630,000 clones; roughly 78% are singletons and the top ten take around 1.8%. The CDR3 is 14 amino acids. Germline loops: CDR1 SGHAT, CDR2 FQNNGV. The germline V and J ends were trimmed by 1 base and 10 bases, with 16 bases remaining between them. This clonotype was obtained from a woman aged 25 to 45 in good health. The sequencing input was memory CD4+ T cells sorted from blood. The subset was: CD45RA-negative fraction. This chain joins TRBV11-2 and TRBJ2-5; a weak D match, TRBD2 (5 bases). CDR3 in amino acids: CASSLGVSPAGQYF. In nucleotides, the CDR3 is TGTGCCAGCAGCTTAGGCGTATCGCCCGCGGGCCAGTACTTC.